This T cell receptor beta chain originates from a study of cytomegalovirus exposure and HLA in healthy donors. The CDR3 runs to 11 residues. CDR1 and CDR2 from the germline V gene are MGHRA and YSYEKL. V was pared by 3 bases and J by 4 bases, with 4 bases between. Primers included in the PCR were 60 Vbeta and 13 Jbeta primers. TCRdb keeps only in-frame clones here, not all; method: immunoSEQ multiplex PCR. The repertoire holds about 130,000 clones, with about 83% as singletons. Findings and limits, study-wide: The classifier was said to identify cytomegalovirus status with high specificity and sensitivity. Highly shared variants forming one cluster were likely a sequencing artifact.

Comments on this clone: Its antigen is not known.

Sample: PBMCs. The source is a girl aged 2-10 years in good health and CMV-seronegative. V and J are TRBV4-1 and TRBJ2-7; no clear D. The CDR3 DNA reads TGCGCCAGCAGCCATGCGTACGAGCAGTACTTC. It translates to CASSHAYEQYF.